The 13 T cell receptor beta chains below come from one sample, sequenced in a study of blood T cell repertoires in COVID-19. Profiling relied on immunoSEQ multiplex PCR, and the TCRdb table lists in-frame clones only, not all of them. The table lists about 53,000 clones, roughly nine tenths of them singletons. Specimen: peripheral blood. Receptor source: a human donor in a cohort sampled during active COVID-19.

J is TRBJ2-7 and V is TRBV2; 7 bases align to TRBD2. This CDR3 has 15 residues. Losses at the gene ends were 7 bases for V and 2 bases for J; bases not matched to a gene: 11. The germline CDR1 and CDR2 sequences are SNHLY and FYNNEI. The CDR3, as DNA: TGTGCCAGCACGGCTGTTAAACTAGCGACCTACGAGCAGTACTTC. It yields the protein CASTAVKLATYEQYF.

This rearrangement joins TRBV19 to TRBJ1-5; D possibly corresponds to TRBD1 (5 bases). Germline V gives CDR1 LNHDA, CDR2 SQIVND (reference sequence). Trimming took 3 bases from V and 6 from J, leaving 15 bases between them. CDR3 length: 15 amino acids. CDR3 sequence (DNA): TGTGCCAGTAGTATTTTCCCAGGGTGGAGTCAGCCCCAGCATTTT. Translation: CASSIFPGWSQPQHF. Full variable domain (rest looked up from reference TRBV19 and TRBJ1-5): DGGITQSPKYLFRKEGQNVTLSCEQNLNHDAMYWYRQDPGQGLRLIYYSQIVNDFQKGDIAEGYSVSREKKESFPLTVTSAQKNPTAFYLCASSIFPGWSQPQHFGDGTRLSIL.

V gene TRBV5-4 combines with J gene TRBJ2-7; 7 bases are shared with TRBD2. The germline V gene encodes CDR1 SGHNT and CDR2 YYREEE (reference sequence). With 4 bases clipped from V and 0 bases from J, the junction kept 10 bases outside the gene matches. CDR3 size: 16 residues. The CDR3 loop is CASSPSRSGASYEQYF. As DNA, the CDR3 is TGTGCCAGCAGCCCCTCCAGAAGCGGGGCCTCCTACGAGCAGTACTTC. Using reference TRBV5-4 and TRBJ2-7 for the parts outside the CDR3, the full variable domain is ETGVTQSPTHLIKTRGQQVTLRCSSQSGHNTVSWYQQALGQGPQFIFQYYREEENGRGNFPPRFSGLQFPNYSSELNVNALELDDSALYLCASSPSRSGASYEQYFGPGTRLTVT.

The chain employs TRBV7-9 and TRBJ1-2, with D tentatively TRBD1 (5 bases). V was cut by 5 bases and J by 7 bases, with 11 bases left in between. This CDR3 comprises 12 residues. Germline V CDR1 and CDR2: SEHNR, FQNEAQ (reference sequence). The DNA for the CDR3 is TGTGCCAGCAGCCTTGGGGCGCCTGGCTACACCTTC. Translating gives CASSLGAPGYTF.

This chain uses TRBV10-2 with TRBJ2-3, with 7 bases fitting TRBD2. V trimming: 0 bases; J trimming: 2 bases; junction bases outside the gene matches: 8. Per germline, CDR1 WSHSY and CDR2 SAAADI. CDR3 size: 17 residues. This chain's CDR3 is CASSESRAGPFTDTQYF. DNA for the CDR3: TGCGCCAGCAGTGAGTCCAGAGCGGGACCTTTCACAGATACGCAGTATTTT.

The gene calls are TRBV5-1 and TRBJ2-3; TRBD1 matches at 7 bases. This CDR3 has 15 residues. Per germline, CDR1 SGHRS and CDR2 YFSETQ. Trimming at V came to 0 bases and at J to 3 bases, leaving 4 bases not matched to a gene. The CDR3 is CASSLGQGATDTQYF. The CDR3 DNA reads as TGCGCCAGCAGCTTGGGACAGGGAGCAACAGATACGCAGTATTTT.

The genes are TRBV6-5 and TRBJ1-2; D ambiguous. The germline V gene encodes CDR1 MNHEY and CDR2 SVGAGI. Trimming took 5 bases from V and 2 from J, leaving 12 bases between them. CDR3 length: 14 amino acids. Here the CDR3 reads CASSRTQENYGYTF. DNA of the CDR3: TGTGCCAGCAGTAGAACCCAGGAAAACTATGGCTACACCTTC.

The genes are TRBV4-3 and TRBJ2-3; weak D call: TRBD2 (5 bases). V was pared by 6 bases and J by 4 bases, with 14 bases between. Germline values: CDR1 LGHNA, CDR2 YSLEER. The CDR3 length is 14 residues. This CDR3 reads CASSQSLGADTQYF. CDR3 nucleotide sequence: TGCGCCAGCAGTCAATCTCTCGGGGCAGATACGCAGTATTTT.

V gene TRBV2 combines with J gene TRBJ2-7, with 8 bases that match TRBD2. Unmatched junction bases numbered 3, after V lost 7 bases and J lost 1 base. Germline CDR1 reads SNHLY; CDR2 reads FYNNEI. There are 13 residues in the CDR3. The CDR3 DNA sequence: TGTGCCAGCATCGGGAGGGGGTCCTACGAGCAGTACTTC. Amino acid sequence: CASIGRGSYEQYF. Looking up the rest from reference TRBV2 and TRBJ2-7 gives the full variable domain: EPEVTQTPSHQVTQMGQEVILRCVPISNHLYFYWYRQILGQKVEFLVSFYNNEISEKSEIFDDQFSVERPDGSNFTLKIRSTKLEDSAMYFCASIGRGSYEQYFGPGTRLTVT.

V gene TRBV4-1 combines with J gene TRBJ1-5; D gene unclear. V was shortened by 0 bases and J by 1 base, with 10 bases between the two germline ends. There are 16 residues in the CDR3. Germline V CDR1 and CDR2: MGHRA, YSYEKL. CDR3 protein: CASSQEGRGSNQPQHF. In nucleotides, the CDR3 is TGCGCCAGCAGCCAAGAAGGCCGGGGAAGCAATCAGCCCCAGCATTTT.

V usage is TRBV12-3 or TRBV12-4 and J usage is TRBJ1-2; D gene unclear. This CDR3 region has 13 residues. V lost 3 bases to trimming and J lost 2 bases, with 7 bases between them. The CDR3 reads CASSFNVNYGYTF. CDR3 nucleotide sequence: TGTGCCAGCAGTTTCAATGTGAACTATGGCTACACCTTC.

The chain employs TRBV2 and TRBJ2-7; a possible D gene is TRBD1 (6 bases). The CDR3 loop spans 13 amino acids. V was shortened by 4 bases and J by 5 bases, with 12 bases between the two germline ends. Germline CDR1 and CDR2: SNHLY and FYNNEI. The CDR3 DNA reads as TGTGCCAGCAGTGTACAGGGTCCCCACGAGCAGTACGTC. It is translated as CASSVQGPHEQYV.

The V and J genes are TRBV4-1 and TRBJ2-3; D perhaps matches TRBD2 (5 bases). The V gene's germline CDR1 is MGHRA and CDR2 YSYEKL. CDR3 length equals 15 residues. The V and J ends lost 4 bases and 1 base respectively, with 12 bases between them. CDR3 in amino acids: CASSPDRGRTDTQYF. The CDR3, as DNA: TGCGCCAGCAGCCCGGACCGGGGTCGCACAGATACGCAGTATTTT.